This TCR beta chain was identified during a study of blood T cell repertoires in COVID-19 (dated by TCRdb to between 2020 and 2021). For the wider study: Samples covering the acute and convalescent phases of COVID-19 were provided by collaborators in the United States, Italy and Spain. The prospective study material was composed of cDNA or gDNA derived from T cells, B-cell-depleted T cells, or PBMCs. The dataset comprised deeply sampled blood TCRbeta repertoires from subjects exposed to, actively infected with, or recovered from COVID-19. The repertoires were released in a freely available public database intended as a resource for research on the immune response to SARS-CoV-2. Samples came from the ongoing ImmuneRACE study (first 160 participants) plus 1,254 subjects from 6 global collaborators. Nearly every sample came with metadata listing a de-identified subject ID, COVID-19 status, age in years and sex. Where available, HLA class I and class II types were taken from metadata supplied by the sample provider and were not determined by assay-based typing.

TCRbeta CDR3 regions were amplified from genomic DNA using the immunoSEQ Assay, a bias-controlled multiplex PCR. The original methods were these. The number of nucleated cells in each sample was estimated from the amplification of reference gene primers within the assay. To quantify the absolute abundance of each unique TCRbeta CDR3 rearrangement, sequence reads were collapsed and filtered. For each sample, productive Simpson clonality was calculated as the square root of Simpson's diversity index across productive rearrangements. What TCRdb holds here is the immuneACCESS table cut down to in-frame rearrangements. Part of the clones is not present; checked against another copy, under half of the missing clones reflect an unresolved V gene, and the others are unexplained. The D gene and trimming were derived from the DNA, and the V and J assignments and clone size from that table. This sample holds about 350,000 clones; around nine tenths were observed only once. The top ten clonotypes cover approximately 1% of the sample.

From the germline V gene (reference sequence), CDR1 is LNHDA and CDR2 is SQIVND. Including the terminal cysteine and phenylalanine, the CDR3 comprises 13 residues. CDR3 DNA is the only sequence kept; it has 39 bases, read in frame from the first base. After removal of 9 bases from V and 7 bases from J, the junction retains 6 bases not matched to a gene. Enrolling through a virtual design, the prospective study's participants ranged in age from roughly 18 to 90 years and lived across 24 United States geographic areas. In the prospective study, cohorts were assigned on the basis of participant-reported clinical history obtained from a screening survey and a study questionnaire. Exposed participants had been in contact, within 2 weeks of entering the study, with a person who had a PCR-confirmed or clinician-diagnosed case of COVID-19. Each participant in the prospective study had whole blood, serum and a nasopharyngeal or oropharyngeal swab collected by mobile phlebotomists. Participants in the prospective study had the option to provide additional blood draws and questionnaires over a roughly two-month period. Before DNA extraction, prospective study blood samples were shipped either frozen or at room temperature.

Findings and caveats that apply to the study as a whole: Clinical and demographic metadata were provided uncurated, with the amount varying by source and participant.

A word on this clone: This receptor's antigen is unknown. Base-call qualities are not available, and no considerably larger clone is one nucleotide away.

Recombination connected TRBV19 to TRBJ1-6; TRBD1 fits 7 bases in the junction. Source material: PBMCs or T cells enriched from blood (not recorded which). The receptor was derived from a woman aged 25 to 39 who had been exposed to COVID-19. The nucleotide sequence is given as TGTGCCAGCTCCGGGACAGTCAATTCACCCCTCCACTTT. The translation is CASSGTVNSPLHF.